The 22 T cell receptor beta chains reported below all come from one sample, sequenced in a study of blood T cells in healthy people across ages. A sample-barcoded 5' primer and a J-beta primer mix were used in a second PCR of about 7 to 12 cycles. TCRdb passed the 5' RACE reads through MiXCR, listing each CDR3 protein once. This sample has roughly 680,000 distinct CDR3 sequences, with roughly 50% found just once. Sequencing used blood. These TCRs come from a woman aged 55-69 years in good health.

This clonotype came up a few times. DNA for the CDR3: TGTGCCAGCAGTGAAACAGGGTCCACAGATACGCAGTATTTT. Protein: CASSETGSTDTQYF. The chain carries TRBV6-4 and TRBJ2-3, with D possibly matching TRBD1 (6 bases). This CDR3 is built from 14 residues. Trimming removed 3 bases from V and 2 bases from J, with 9 bases in between. CDR1 MRHNA and CDR2 SNTAGT come from the germline V gene.

The chain uses TRBV21-1 and TRBJ2-5; the table's D call, TRBD1, was not checked against the DNA. TRBV21-1 is given as a pseudogene. This CDR3 is built from 15 residues. Here the CDR3 reads CASSKRCIRGETQYF. DNA of the CDR3: TGTGCCAGCAGCAAAAGGTGTATCCGGGGGGAGACCCAGTACTTC.

This chain links TRBV20-1 with TRBJ2-5; D is possibly TRBD2 (6 bases). With 1 base removed from V and 11 bases from J, the gap between germline ends came to 20 bases. In germline, CDR1 is DFQATT, CDR2 SNEGSKA (reference sequence). CDR3 length: 14 amino acids. This chain's CDR3 is CSARAGEPYNEQYF. The CDR3 DNA reads TGCAGTGCTAGAGCGGGGGAACCCTACAATGAGCAGTACTTC.

The chain has TRBV2 and TRBJ2-3; tentative D call: TRBD2 (6 bases). The germline gives CDR1 SNHLY, CDR2 FYNNEI. Trimming removed 7 bases at V and 2 bases at J, with 16 bases between. CDR3 length: 15 amino acids. CDR3: CASKRSGLDTDTQYF. In DNA form, the CDR3 reads TGTGCCAGCAAAAGGTCGGGACTTGACACAGATACGCAGTATTTT.

The chain uses TRBV7-6 and TRBJ1-2; 9 bases are shared with TRBD1. V was pared by 0 bases and J by 4 bases, with 6 bases of the junction left unmatched. This CDR3 spans 16 amino acids. Germline CDR1 reads SGHVS; CDR2 reads FNYEAQ. CDR3 bases: TGTGCCAGCAGCTTAGCGGGGGCGGGACAGGGCTATGGCTACACCTTC. This gives the protein CASSLAGAGQGYGYTF.

This clonotype has more than one count but fewer than ten. The CDR3 loop is CSAPDRATYEQYF. The DNA for the CDR3 is TGCAGTGCTCCAGACAGGGCCACCTACGAGCAGTACTTC. This rearrangement joins TRBV20-1 to TRBJ2-7, with TRBD1 matching over 7 bases. CDR1 DFQATT and CDR2 SNEGSKA come from the germline V gene (reference sequence). J was trimmed by 2 bases and V by 5 bases; bases with no gene match: 6. The CDR3 is made up of 13 amino acids.

The chain combines TRBV20-1 with TRBJ2-7; D is possibly TRBD2 (5 bases). The CDR3 contains 11 residues. Trimming removed 3 bases from V and 5 bases from J, with 8 bases in between. Per the germline V gene, CDR1 is DFQATT and CDR2 is SNEGSKA (reference sequence). CDR3 DNA: TGCAGTGCTAGTGAGGGAAACGAGCAGTACTTC. Residues: CSASEGNEQYF.

This rearrangement joins TRBV18 to TRBJ2-1; TRBD2 agrees at 12 bases. CDR3 length: 17 residues. The trim removed 2 bases at V and 6 bases at J, leaving 8 bases unmatched. Germline CDR1 reads KGHSH; CDR2 reads LQKENI. The CDR3 DNA sequence: TGTGCCAGCTCACCATTGGCTAGCGGGAGGGCGGTCAATGAGCAGTTCTTC. Amino acids: CASSPLASGRAVNEQFF.

The V call is TRBV7-7, the J call TRBJ2-7; D not resolved. Near its end, the DNA agrees better with TRBJ2-5, so the J call may be wrong. CDR1 SSHAT and CDR2 FNYEAQ come from the germline V gene (reference sequence). The CDR3 sequence is 13 residues long. In DNA, the CDR3 is TGTGCCAGCACCCCAGCCCCCGGCGAGACCCAGTACTTC. The encoded protein is CASTPAPGETQYF.

Only a few counts were recorded for this clonotype. The gene calls are TRBV7-2 and TRBJ1-2; 9 bases map to TRBD1. V dropped 5 bases and J dropped 8; count of bases not matched to a gene: 9. The CDR3 extends over 14 amino acids. The germline CDR1 and CDR2 sequences are SGHTA and FQGNSA. CDR3 region: CASSEGQGEFGYTF. In DNA, the CDR3 is TGTGCCAGCAGCGAGGGACAGGGAGAGTTCGGCTACACCTTC.

This clonotype is a singleton in its sample. CDR3 residues: CASSLESGRGFTAYTF. The CDR3 DNA is TGTGCCAGCAGCTTAGAATCGGGTAGAGGGTTTACGGCCTACACCTTC. The chain is built from TRBV7-2 and TRBJ1-2; D unclear. The length of the CDR3 is 16 residues. Germline V gene lookup returns CDR1 SGHTA and CDR2 FQGNSA. V was cut by 1 base and J by 10 bases, with 22 bases left in between.

Points on this clonotype: Germline is not matched at one junction end, which may reflect a read error. The chain employs TRBV6-5 and TRBJ2-4; 10 nucleotides line up with TRBD2. Germline V CDR1 and CDR2: MNHEY, SVGAGI. The CDR3 covers 13 residues. The CDR3 loop is CAGRRTSGRIQYF. DNA of the CDR3: TGTGCCGGCAGACGGACTAGCGGTAGGATTCAGTACTTC.

The V call is TRBV11-2, the J call TRBJ2-1; D might be TRBD1 (7 bases). Trimming stripped 5 bases from V and 10 bases from J, with 27 bases between. CDR3 length equals 17 residues. Germline V gene sequence: CDR1 SGHAT, CDR2 FQNNGV. This CDR3 reads CASSLLTGGGRRVEQFF. CDR3 nucleotides: TGTGCCAGCAGCCTCTTAACCGGAGGGGGCCGCAGGGTCGAGCAGTTCTTC.

V is TRBV28 and J is TRBJ2-5, with D perhaps TRBD2 (6 bases). V lost 3 bases and J lost 2, with 13 bases in between. The CDR3 loop spans 15 amino acids. From germline, CDR1 is MDHEN and CDR2 SYDVKM. The CDR3 DNA reads as TGTGCCAGCAGTTTTACTAGCAGAGCTCAAGAGACCCAGTACTTC. Its translation: CASSFTSRAQETQYF.

The J gene is TRBJ2-1, the V gene TRBV6-5; a possible D gene is TRBD2 (5 bases). The V end lost 5 bases, the J end lost 5 bases, and 10 bases lay between the germline ends. The CDR3 contains 13 residues. In germline, CDR1 is MNHEY, CDR2 SVGAGI. The CDR3 nucleotides read TGTGCCAGCAGTGACGGACTCCACAATGAGCAGTTCTTC. Residues: CASSDGLHNEQFF.

The chain recombines TRBV7-2 with TRBJ2-1; 9 bases match TRBD2. This CDR3 region has 16 residues. Trimming cost V 1 base and J 6 bases; bases outside gene matches: 7. From germline, CDR1 is SGHTA and CDR2 FQGNSA. The DNA of the CDR3 is TGTGCCAGCAGCTTAGAGGGTAGCGGGAGTCGCAATGAGCAGTTCTTC. The encoded protein is CASSLEGSGSRNEQFF.

The genes are TRBV27 and TRBJ1-2, with 10 bases identical to TRBD1. The CDR3 is made up of 16 amino acids. Germline V gene sequence: CDR1 MNHEY, CDR2 SMNVEV (reference sequence). V was clipped by 1 base and J by 7 bases; unmatched bases: 9. CDR3 DNA: TGTGCCAGCAGTTTATTTTCGGGACAGGGGATATTTGGCTACACCTTC. It is translated as CASSLFSGQGIFGYTF.

Notes on this clonotype: Mismatch with germline at one junction end may stem from a read error. The gene calls are TRBV14 and TRBJ1-2; 8 nucleotides align to TRBD1. Germline V gene data show CDR1 as SGHDN and CDR2 as FVKESK. This CDR3 spans 15 amino acids. CDR3 DNA: TGTGCCAGCAGCCGACAGGGGAGCCCTAACTATAGCTACACCTTC. It specifies CASSRQGSPNYSYTF.

The table lists this clonotype with a count of one. CDR3 bases: TGCAGCGTTGGAAGAGGGGGCAAGACTGAAGCTTTCTTT. As protein: CSVGRGGKTEAFF. The chain carries TRBV29-1 and TRBJ1-1; 7 bases line up with TRBD1. The CDR3 is made up of 13 amino acids. Germline V gene data show CDR1 as SQVTM and CDR2 as ANQGSEA. Trimming cost V 4 bases and J 5 bases; bases outside gene matches: 7. Looking up the rest from reference TRBV29-1 and TRBJ1-1 gives the full variable domain: SAVISQKPSRDICQRGTSLTIQCQVDSQVTMMFWYRQQPGQSLTLIATANQGSEATYESGFVIDKFPISRPNLTFSTLTVSNMSPEDSSIYLCSVGRGGKTEAFFGQGTRLTVV.

This chain uses TRBV12-3 or TRBV12-4 with TRBJ2-5, with TRBD1 matching 8 bases. The DNA end favors TRBJ2-4, so the J call may be wrong. This CDR3 region has 15 residues. CDR3 loop: CASSPGTGETDIQYF. The CDR3 DNA reads as TGTGCCAGCAGCCCCGGGACAGGAGAGACGGACATTCAGTACTTC.

This rearrangement joins TRBV9 to TRBJ2-6; 7 bases agree with TRBD1. Germline V gene sequence: CDR1 SGDLS, CDR2 YYNGEE. Trimming at V came to 4 bases and at J to 2 bases, leaving 9 bases not matched to a gene. CDR3 length equals 17 residues. CDR3 coding DNA: TGTGCCAGCAGCCCTAGTTGGGGGACAGCTGGGGCCAACGTCCTGACTTTC. It specifies CASSPSWGTAGANVLTF.

Points on this clonotype: At one boundary the junction diverges from the germline segment, which might be a read error. The chain combines TRBV7-7 with TRBJ2-7; D might be TRBD1 or TRBD2, each matching 5 bases. This CDR3 contains 16 residues. Germline loops: CDR1 SSHAT, CDR2 FNYEAQ (reference sequence). CDR3 sequence reads: CASSPGTPGASYEQYF. CDR3 DNA sequence: TGTGCTAGCAGCCCCGGGACCCCCGGGGCAAGCTACGAGCAGTACTTC.